One sample yielded the 32 T cell receptor beta chains listed below, sequenced in a study of cytomegalovirus exposure and HLA in healthy donors. Vbeta (60) and Jbeta (13) primers were used in the PCR. The table came from immunoSEQ multiplex PCR; TCRdb's copy has only in-frame clones and leaves some out. The table shows about 200,000 clones, with 65% to 80% occurring only once. The source material was PBMCs. These receptors came from a woman aged 40 to 50 in good health and CMV-seronegative.

The rearrangement uses TRBV11-3 and TRBJ2-3; possible D gene TRBD2, 6 bases. CDR1 is SGHNT, CDR2 YENEEA, per germline. Trimming took 5 bases from V and 2 from J, leaving 14 bases between them. The CDR3 extends over 15 amino acids. CDR3 sequence reads: CASSPPGLTTDTQYF. The CDR3 DNA reads as TGTGCCAGCAGCCCACCGGGACTCACCACAGATACGCAGTATTTT. Using reference TRBV11-3 and TRBJ2-3 for the parts outside the CDR3, the full variable domain is EAGVVQSPRYKIIEKKQPVAFWCNPISGHNTLYWYLQNLGQGPELLIRYENEEAVDDSQLPKDRFSAERLKGVDSTLKIQPAELGDSAVYLCASSPPGLTTDTQYFGPGTRLTVL.

V and J are TRBV30 and TRBJ2-3; maybe TRBD2 (5 bases). CDR1 is GTSNPN, CDR2 SVGIG, per germline (reference sequence). The CDR3 loop spans 16 amino acids. V was pared by 2 bases and J by 4 bases, with 19 bases between. The CDR3 is CAWSSSTGIFADTQYF. CDR3 nucleotides: TGTGCCTGGAGTTCATCGACCGGGATTTTTGCAGATACGCAGTATTTT.

The chain joins TRBV11-3 to TRBJ2-3; 8 positions agree with TRBD2. The CDR3 extends over 15 amino acids. Germline lookup yields CDR1 SGHNT and CDR2 YENEEA. V lost 5 bases to trimming and J lost 3 bases; unmatched junction nucleotides: 7. The CDR3 nucleotides are TGTGCCAGCAGCCCGGTGGGCGGGAGGACAGATACGCAGTATTTT. It specifies CASSPVGGRTDTQYF. The full variable domain, with the rest looked up from reference TRBV11-3 and TRBJ2-3, is EAGVVQSPRYKIIEKKQPVAFWCNPISGHNTLYWYLQNLGQGPELLIRYENEEAVDDSQLPKDRFSAERLKGVDSTLKIQPAELGDSAVYLCASSPVGGRTDTQYFGPGTRLTVL.

In this sample, this clone turned up a few times. This sequence joins TRBV4-2 and TRBJ2-7; 7 bases agree with TRBD2. The V segment lost 1 base and the J segment 3 bases; nucleotides outside the gene matches: 6. The CDR3 is 15 amino acids. CDR1 and CDR2 from the germline V gene are LGHNA and YNFKEQ. CDR3 nucleotide sequence: TGTGCCAGCAGCCAAGGGAGTGGCGGGAGCTACGAGCAGTACTTC. As protein: CASSQGSGGSYEQYF.

Written as DNA, the CDR3 is TGTGCCAGCAGCACCAGTCCCCGGCAGTACTTC. Its translation is CASSTSPRQYF. The chain combines TRBV11-2 with TRBJ2-7, with D uncertain. The CDR3 loop spans 11 amino acids. Germline assignment: CDR1 SGHAT and CDR2 FQNNGV. With 5 bases removed from V and 9 bases from J, the gap between germline ends came to 11 bases.

The genes are TRBV21-1 and TRBJ1-5; TRBD1, the D gene given by the table, was not confirmed from the DNA. TRBV21-1 is a documented pseudogene. The CDR3 is made up of 19 amino acids. CDR3 sequence: CASSRAVRGRNLSNQPQHF. The CDR3 nucleotides read TGTGCCAGCAGCCGAGCGGTCAGGGGGCGAAATTTAAGCAATCAGCCCCAGCATTTT.

This chain links TRBV27 with TRBJ1-2; TRBD1 matches 12 bases. Trimming cost V 6 bases and J 2 bases; bases outside gene matches: 4. CDR1 and CDR2 from the germline V gene are MNHEY and SMNVEV (reference sequence). CDR3 length: 15 amino acids. CDR3 protein: CASRSGTGGNYGYTF. Here the CDR3 DNA reads TGTGCCAGCAGATCCGGGACAGGGGGCAACTATGGCTACACCTTC.

On this clone itself: At the DNA level, this CDR3 is encoded by other sequences in the same sample as well. This chain uses TRBV2 with TRBJ1-1; D call uncertain. Trimming shortened V by 3 bases and J by 2 bases, and 7 bases separated the two germline ends. Germline V lookup: CDR1 SNHLY, CDR2 FYNNEI. This CDR3 is built from 13 residues. The CDR3 reads CASSEGRNTEAFF. CDR3 DNA sequence: TGTGCCAGCAGTGAGGGCAGAAACACTGAAGCTTTCTTT.

V is TRBV14 and J is TRBJ2-5, with 10 nucleotides matching TRBD1. The CDR3 length is 19 residues. Losses at the gene ends were 0 bases for V and 5 bases for J; bases not matched to a gene: 15. Per germline, CDR1 SGHDN and CDR2 FVKESK. For the CDR3, the DNA is TGTGCCAGCAGCCAAGATATCCGGGACAGGGGTGATCTGTCGGAGACCCAGTACTTC. It codes for CASSQDIRDRGDLSETQYF.

V is TRBV18 and J is TRBJ2-7; 12 bases are shared with TRBD1. Trimming cost V 4 bases and J 5 bases; bases outside gene matches: 3. The CDR3 runs to 14 residues. Germline V lookup: CDR1 KGHSH, CDR2 LQKENI. CDR3 loop: CASSLGQGANEQYF. The CDR3 nucleotides are TGTGCCAGCTCACTGGGACAGGGGGCCAACGAGCAGTACTTC.

The chain carries TRBV19 and TRBJ1-1; 10 bases line up with TRBD1. Per germline, CDR1 LNHDA and CDR2 SQIVND (reference sequence). Trimming removed 6 bases from V and 5 bases from J; junction bases left unmatched: 6. The CDR3 consists of 14 residues. The CDR3 coding sequence is TGTGCCAGTAGGACAGGGGGCGCAGGGACTGAAGCTTTCTTT. Residues: CASRTGGAGTEAFF. Supplemented by reference TRBV19 and TRBJ1-1, the full variable domain reads DGGITQSPKYLFRKEGQNVTLSCEQNLNHDAMYWYRQDPGQGLRLIYYSQIVNDFQKGDIAEGYSVSREKKESFPLTVTSAQKNPTAFYLCASRTGGAGTEAFFGQGTRLTVV.

The chain is built from TRBV11-2 and TRBJ2-3; 7 nucleotides align to TRBD1. With 3 bases clipped from V and 0 bases from J, the junction kept 3 bases outside the gene matches. Germline CDR1 and CDR2: SGHAT and FQNNGV. The CDR3 is 15 amino acids. CDR3 amino acids: CASSFTGDSTDTQYF. The CDR3 DNA reads as TGTGCCAGCAGCTTCACAGGGGATAGCACAGATACGCAGTATTTT. Full variable domain (rest looked up from reference TRBV11-2 and TRBJ2-3): EAGVAQSPRYKIIEKRQSVAFWCNPISGHATLYWYQQILGQGPKLLIQFQNNGVVDDSQLPKDRFSAERLKGVDSTLKIQPAKLEDSAVYLCASSFTGDSTDTQYFGPGTRLTVL.

This chain joins TRBV7-9 and TRBJ1-4, with TRBD1 matching 7 bases. CDR1 and CDR2 from the germline V gene are SEHNR and FQNEAQ (reference sequence). J lost 8 bases, V lost 6 bases, and 3 bases had no gene match. The CDR3 has 12 amino acids. Here the CDR3 DNA reads TGTGCCAGCAGTCCCAGGGGGGAAAAACTGTTTTTT. Amino acid sequence: CASSPRGEKLFF. Complete variable domain (other parts from reference TRBV7-9 and TRBJ1-4): DTGVSQNPRHKITKRGQNVTFRCDPISEHNRLYWYRQTLGQGPEFLTYFQNEAQLEKSRLLSDRFSAERPKGSFSTLEIQRTEQGDSAMYLCASSPRGEKLFFGSGTQLSVL.

CDR3 in amino acids: CASSESQLAGYNEQFF. CDR3 bases: TGTGCCAGCAGTGAAAGCCAACTAGCGGGGTACAATGAGCAGTTCTTC. The chain joins TRBV6-1 to TRBJ2-1; TRBD2 matches at 10 bases. The CDR3 consists of 16 residues. J lost 4 bases, V lost 2 bases, and 5 bases had no gene match. Germline CDR1 and CDR2: MNHNS and SASEGT.

The chain uses TRBV29-1 and TRBJ1-2; D is perhaps TRBD1 (5 bases). Per germline, CDR1 SQVTM and CDR2 ANQGSEA. Trimming took 7 bases from V and 4 from J, leaving 16 bases between them. This CDR3 comprises 13 residues. The CDR3 loop reads CSALGGAVYGYTF. In DNA form, the CDR3 reads TGCAGCGCCCTGGGAGGGGCGGTCTATGGCTACACCTTC.

V gene TRBV11-1 combines with J gene TRBJ1-6, with no clear D. The V end was cut by 5 bases, the J end by 12 bases, with 14 bases between. The CDR3 is made up of 13 amino acids. CDR1 and CDR2 (germline): SGHAT, FQDESV (reference sequence). The CDR3 DNA reads as TGTGCCAGCAGCCACGGAGGAACTTTACCCCTCCACTTT. Amino acid sequence: CASSHGGTLPLHF.

Here the CDR3 reads CASSGGPSYNEQFF. Written as DNA, the CDR3 is TGTGCCTCATCCGGCGGGCCTTCCTACAATGAGCAGTTCTTC. The genes are TRBV6-1 and TRBJ2-1; a possible D gene is TRBD2 (5 bases). V dropped 11 bases and J dropped 1 base, with 15 bases sitting between them. The germline gives CDR1 MNHNS, CDR2 SASEGT. This CDR3 contains 14 residues.

The chain carries TRBV27 and TRBJ2-7, with D maybe TRBD1 (5 bases). Germline values: CDR1 MNHEY, CDR2 SMNVEV (reference sequence). CDR3 length: 12 amino acids. Trimming removed 6 bases at V and 3 bases at J, with 9 bases between. The CDR3 sequence: CASRAQGYEQYV. The CDR3 region has the DNA TGTGCCAGCAGGGCCCAGGGCTACGAGCAGTACGTC.

This clone was counted once. The chain is built from TRBV5-1 and TRBJ2-3; D gene ambiguous. The CDR3 extends over 13 amino acids. With 0 bases removed from V and 9 bases from J, the gap between germline ends came to 11 bases. From germline, CDR1 is SGHRS and CDR2 YFSETQ. The chain's CDR3 is CASSLDEARTQYF. The CDR3 nucleotides are TGCGCCAGCAGCTTGGATGAGGCCCGAACGCAGTATTTT.

The chain combines TRBV6-1 with TRBJ1-2, with D perhaps TRBD1 (5 bases). The germline V gene has CDR1 MNHNS and CDR2 SASEGT. There are 13 residues in the CDR3. The V end was cut by 7 bases, the J end by 8 bases, with 17 bases between. The CDR3, as DNA: TGTGCCAGCACGGAGCAGGGTGATTTAGGCTACACCTTC. This sequence encodes CASTEQGDLGYTF.

This chain joins TRBV19 and TRBJ2-3; D perhaps matches TRBD2 (5 bases). Germline loops: CDR1 LNHDA, CDR2 SQIVND (reference sequence). V lost 0 bases and J 3 bases, leaving 7 bases between the germline ends. The CDR3 consists of 14 residues. CDR3 nucleotides: TGTGCCAGTAGTATAGAGGACTTTACAGATACGCAGTATTTT. The encoded protein is CASSIEDFTDTQYF.

The V and J genes are TRBV11-3 and TRBJ1-1, with TRBD1 matching over 7 bases. V shed 8 bases and J 0 bases; nucleotides not matched to a gene: 15. CDR1 and CDR2 (germline): SGHNT, YENEEA. This CDR3 is 17 amino acids long. CDR3: CASSQTRTGKMNTEAFF. CDR3 bases: TGTGCCAGCTCTCAAACCAGGACAGGCAAGATGAACACTGAAGCTTTCTTT.

Only one count was recorded for this clone. The gene calls are TRBV6-6 and TRBJ1-1; 7 bases map to TRBD1. Germline trimming cut 0 bases from V and 10 bases from J; bases unmatched to any gene: 5. This CDR3 is 13 amino acids long. CDR1 MNHNY and CDR2 SVGAGI come from the germline V gene (reference sequence). The CDR3 bases are TGTGCCAGCAGTTACTCGGTACAGGGGCGAGCTTTCTTT. Protein product: CASSYSVQGRAFF.

The chain uses TRBV7-2 and TRBJ2-5; 10 bases map to TRBD2. CDR3 length equals 14 residues. The V gene's germline CDR1 is SGHTA and CDR2 FQGNSA. Trimming removed 5 bases from V and 4 bases from J; junction bases left unmatched: 4. CDR3 nucleotides: TGTGCCAGCAGCCCAGGACTAGCGGTAGAGACCCAGTACTTC. It yields the protein CASSPGLAVETQYF. Combining the CDR3 with reference TRBV7-2 and TRBJ2-5 gives the whole variable domain GAGVSQSPSNKVTEKGKDVELRCDPISGHTALYWYRQSLGQGLEFLIYFQGNSAPDKSGLPSDRFSAERTGGSVSTLTIQRTQQEDSAVYLCASSPGLAVETQYFGPGTRLLVL.

This clone was seen a few times. The J gene is TRBJ2-1, the V gene TRBV27; 15 nucleotides match TRBD2. The CDR3 contains 15 residues. Germline values: CDR1 MNHEY, CDR2 SMNVEV (reference sequence). V dropped 5 bases and J dropped 7; count of bases not matched to a gene: 3. The CDR3 DNA reads as TGTGCCAGCAGTCTAGGACTAGCGGGAGGGAATGAGCAGTTCTTC. Its protein is CASSLGLAGGNEQFF.

Here the CDR3 DNA reads TGCGCCAGCAGCCAAAAACGGTCTGGGGTCGGGATCATGAACACTGAAGCTTTCTTT. As protein: CASSQKRSGVGIMNTEAFF. The chain employs TRBV5-1 and TRBJ1-1; no clear D. This CDR3 is 19 amino acids long. Deletions cut 4 bases from V and 0 bases from J, with 25 bases between. Looked up from germline, CDR1 is SGHRS and CDR2 is YFSETQ. The full variable domain, rest sourced from reference TRBV5-1 and TRBJ1-1, is KAGVTQTPRYLIKTRGQQVTLSCSPISGHRSVSWYQQTPGQGLQFLFEYFSETQRNKGNFPGRFSGRQFSNSRSEMNVSTLELGDSALYLCASSQKRSGVGIMNTEAFFGQGTRLTVV.

This clone was seen more than once but under ten times. The rearrangement uses TRBV29-1 and TRBJ1-2; a weak D match, TRBD1 (6 bases). V was cut by 7 bases and J by 3 bases, with 15 bases left in between. The CDR3 extends over 13 amino acids. Germline assignment: CDR1 SQVTM and CDR2 ANQGSEA. The CDR3 nucleotides read TGCAGCGACCAAATGACAGGATACTATGGCTACACCTTC. It encodes CSDQMTGYYGYTF.

This clone has only a few counts. This chain uses TRBV25-1 with TRBJ1-1, with D hard to call. V was pared by 3 bases and J by 7 bases, with 15 bases between. The V gene's germline CDR1 is MGHDK and CDR2 SYGVNS. The CDR3 covers 14 residues. The CDR3 DNA follows: TGTGCCAGCAGTGATACCCCCCGGGGTGTTGAAGCTTTCTTT. Amino acids: CASSDTPRGVEAFF.

DNA for the CDR3: TGCGCCAGCAGTGCGTCTTACAGGAATGAAGCTTTCTTT. It encodes CASSASYRNEAFF. This chain uses TRBV10-2 with TRBJ1-1; maybe TRBD1 (5 bases). CDR1 is WSHSY, CDR2 SAAADI, per germline. The CDR3 has 13 residues. The V and J ends lost 4 bases and 7 bases respectively, with 13 bases between them.

This clone appeared a few times. The chain employs TRBV18 and TRBJ2-7; possible D gene TRBD1, 6 bases. The CDR3 totals 14 residues. Trimming removed 2 bases from V and 2 bases from J, with 10 bases in between. Germline values: CDR1 KGHSH, CDR2 LQKENI. The CDR3 DNA is TGTGCCAGCTCACCATCGGCAGGGGCCTACGAGCAGTACTTC. Translation: CASSPSAGAYEQYF.

The CDR3 loop is CASSPTDSGNEQFF. CDR3 bases: TGTGCCAGCAGCCCTACCGACTCTGGTAATGAGCAGTTCTTC. The rearrangement links TRBV7-3 to TRBJ2-1; D unresolved. Trimming pared 5 bases from V and 7 bases from J, leaving 15 bases between. Germline CDR1 SGHTA, CDR2 FQGTGA. This CDR3 region has 14 residues.

The chain is built from TRBV7-2 and TRBJ2-3; D is possibly TRBD2 (5 bases). V shed 5 bases and J shed 4 bases, with 13 bases lying between them. Germline CDR1 reads SGHTA; CDR2 reads FQGNSA. This CDR3 has 14 amino acids. CDR3 sequence reads: CASSPSGSADTQYF. CDR3 sequence (DNA): TGTGCCAGCAGCCCGTCGGGATCGGCAGATACGCAGTATTTT.